The T cell receptor beta chain under discussion was sequenced for a study of blood T cell repertoires in COVID-19. Recruitment covered about two dozen US areas and drew participants whose ages spanned roughly 18 to 89 years. The study assigned cohorts using participant-reported clinical history. Original handling: Estimated nucleated cell counts came from reference gene primer amplification. TCRdb keeps only in-frame clones here, not all; method: immunoSEQ multiplex PCR. The V and J calls and clone size are taken from that table; D and trimming were inferred from the DNA. Of 220,000 or so clones in the sample, roughly 83% were seen once. The germline V gene encodes CDR1 LGHDT and CDR2 YNNKEL (reference sequence). J was trimmed by 4 bases and V by 6 bases; bases with no gene match: 5. The CDR3 sequence is 14 residues long.

The TCR originated in a woman between 40 and 55 years old with acute COVID-19. The J gene is TRBJ2-7, the V gene TRBV3-1 (or the pseudogene TRBV3-2); 11 bases match TRBD2. Sequences were obtained from PBMCs or T cells enriched from blood (not recorded which). CDR3 in amino acids: CASSQLAGVYEQYF. The CDR3 bases are TGTGCCAGCAGTCAACTAGCGGGAGTTTACGAGCAGTACTTC.